The 4 T cell receptor beta chains presented below share a single source sample, sequenced in a study of blood T cell repertoires in COVID-19. Some clones are missing from TCRdb's copy, which holds only in-frame ones; the method was immunoSEQ multiplex PCR. The sample holds hundreds of thousands of clones; 80% to 90% are singletons and the top ten take under 5%. Sequenced material: PBMCs or T cells enriched from blood (not recorded which). The receptors here all came from a woman aged 25 to 39 who had recovered from COVID-19.

V and J are TRBV5-1 and TRBJ2-5, with D perhaps TRBD2 (5 bases). Germline V lookup: CDR1 SGHRS, CDR2 YFSETQ. The V gene lost 4 bases and the J gene lost 5 bases, with 18 bases spanning the gap. The CDR3 contains 15 residues. CDR3 region: CASSLEGASGETQYF. Written as DNA, the CDR3 is TGCGCCAGCAGCCTCGAGGGCGCGTCCGGGGAGACCCAGTACTTC.

CDR3 coding DNA: TGTGCCATCCTTCCTGGGACTAGGGATTACAATGAGCAGTTCTTC. Its protein product is CAILPGTRDYNEQFF. This chain joins TRBV28 and TRBJ2-1; 8 nucleotides match TRBD2. The V gene end was trimmed by 10 bases and the J gene end by 4 bases; junction bases not matched to a gene: 12. Looked up from germline, CDR1 is MDHEN and CDR2 is SYDVKM. The CDR3 sequence is 15 residues long.

This clone was detected a few times. The rearrangement uses TRBV4-2 and TRBJ2-5; weak D call: TRBD2 (6 bases). The CDR3 runs to 16 residues. Germline lookup yields CDR1 LGHNA and CDR2 YNFKEQ. V was shortened by 4 bases and J by 2 bases, with 17 bases between the two germline ends. CDR3 protein: CASSPGPTRSQETQYF. The CDR3 DNA reads as TGTGCCAGCAGCCCCGGGCCGACTAGATCTCAAGAGACCCAGTACTTC.

The chain links TRBV3-1 (or the pseudogene TRBV3-2) to TRBJ2-3; D is uncertain. The germline V and J ends were trimmed by 6 bases and 8 bases, with 12 bases remaining between them. Germline V gene sequence: CDR1 LGHDT, CDR2 YNNKEL (reference sequence). CDR3 size: 12 residues. The CDR3: CASRTSSGTQYF. In DNA, the CDR3 is TGTGCCAGCAGGACTTCTTCTGGTACGCAGTATTTT.